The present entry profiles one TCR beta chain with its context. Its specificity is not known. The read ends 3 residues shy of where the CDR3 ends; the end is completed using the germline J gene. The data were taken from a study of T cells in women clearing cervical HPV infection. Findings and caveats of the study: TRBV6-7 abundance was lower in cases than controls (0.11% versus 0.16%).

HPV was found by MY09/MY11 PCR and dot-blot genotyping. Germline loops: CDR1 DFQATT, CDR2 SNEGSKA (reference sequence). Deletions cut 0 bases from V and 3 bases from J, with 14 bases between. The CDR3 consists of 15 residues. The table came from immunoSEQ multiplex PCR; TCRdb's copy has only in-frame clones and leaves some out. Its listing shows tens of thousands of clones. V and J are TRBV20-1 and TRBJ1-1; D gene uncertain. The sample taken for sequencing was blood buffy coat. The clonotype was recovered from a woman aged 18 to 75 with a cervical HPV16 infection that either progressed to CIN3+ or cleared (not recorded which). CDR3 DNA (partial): TGCAGTGCTAGAGAGACGACTGGGTGGGACACTGAA. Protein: CSARETTGWDTE. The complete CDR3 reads CSARETTGWDTEAFF.